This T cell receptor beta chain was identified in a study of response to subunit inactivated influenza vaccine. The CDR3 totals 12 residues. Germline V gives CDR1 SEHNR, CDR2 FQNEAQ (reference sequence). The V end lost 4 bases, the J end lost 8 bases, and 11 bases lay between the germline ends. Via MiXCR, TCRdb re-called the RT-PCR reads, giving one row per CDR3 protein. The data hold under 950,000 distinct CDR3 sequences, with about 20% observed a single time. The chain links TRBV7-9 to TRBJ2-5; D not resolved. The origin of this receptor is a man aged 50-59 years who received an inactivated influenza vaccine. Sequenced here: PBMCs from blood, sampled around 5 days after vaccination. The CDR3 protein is CASSYQSPTQYF. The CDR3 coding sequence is TGTGCCAGCAGCTACCAGTCCCCCACCCAGTACTTC.